These T cell receptor beta chains were read from a single sample in a study of ipilimumab plus nivolumab after autologous stem cell transplantation. The protocol was immunoSEQ multiplex PCR, while the TCRdb copy is restricted to in-frame clones and leaves out a portion. The sample has 84,000 or so clones, approximately 83% seen once. This material consisted of PBMCs, taken in a trial of ipilimumab plus nivolumab as post-transplant consolidation. The receptors derive from a male donor with diffuse large B-cell lymphoma. The conserved cysteine and the conserved F or W are not part of the CDR3 here. Each record gives: V gene, D gene, J gene, CDR3 protein. A D gene is named only where the DNA matches it firmly.

V: TRBV19; D: TRBD2; J: TRBJ2-1; CDR3: ASRLGGGGAREQF
V: TRBV15; D: TRBD1; J: TRBJ2-7; CDR3: ATSRDRGREQY
V: TRBV7-9; D: NA; J: TRBJ1-1; CDR3: ASSLAGGAEAF
V: TRBV2; D: NA; J: TRBJ1-4; CDR3: ASSLLATNEKLF
V: TRBV5-4; D: TRBD2; J: TRBJ2-3; CDR3: ASSLWGLAADTDTQY
V: TRBV27; D: NA; J: TRBJ2-7; CDR3: ASSPSSGGLTYEQY
V: TRBV9; D: NA; J: TRBJ2-1; CDR3: ASSDWLEGNNEQF
V: TRBV7-2; D: NA; J: TRBJ2-1; CDR3: ASSLWVGGRGNEQF
V: TRBV6-1; D: NA; J: TRBJ2-6; CDR3: ASSEIGSGANVLT
V: TRBV7-2; D: NA; J: TRBJ1-6; CDR3: ASSLGQPNSPLH
V: TRBV18; D: NA; J: TRBJ1-2; CDR3: ASSLFEGFNYGYT
V: TRBV2; D: TRBD2; J: TRBJ2-5; CDR3: ASSEGSGGSGETQY
V: TRBV9; D: NA; J: TRBJ2-2; CDR3: ASSVEAYIDGELF
V: TRBV28; D: TRBD2; J: TRBJ2-7; CDR3: ASSLPLAGGDQQY
V: TRBV9; D: NA; J: TRBJ1-4; CDR3: ASGVLPANEKLF
V: TRBV10-3; D: TRBD1; J: TRBJ1-1; CDR3: AISWDSLNAF
V: TRBV7-8; D: TRBD1; J: TRBJ1-6; CDR3: ASSPRGGQGNNSPLH
V: TRBV9; D: TRBD1; J: TRBJ1-4; CDR3: ASSPAGQGREKLF
V: TRBV29-1; D: NA; J: TRBJ1-2; CDR3: SVDEDSYGYT
V: TRBV25-1; D: TRBD2; J: TRBJ2-3; CDR3: ASSPLAGGPSSTDTQY